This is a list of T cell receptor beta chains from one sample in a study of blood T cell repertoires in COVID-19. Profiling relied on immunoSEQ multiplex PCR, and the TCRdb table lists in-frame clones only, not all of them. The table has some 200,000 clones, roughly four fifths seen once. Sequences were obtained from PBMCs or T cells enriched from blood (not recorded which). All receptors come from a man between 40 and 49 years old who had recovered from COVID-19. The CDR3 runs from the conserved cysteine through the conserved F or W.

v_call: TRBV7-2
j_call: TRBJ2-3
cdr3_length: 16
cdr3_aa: CASTSGGGGPTDTQYF

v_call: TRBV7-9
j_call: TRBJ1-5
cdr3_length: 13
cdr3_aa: CASSRESNQPQHF

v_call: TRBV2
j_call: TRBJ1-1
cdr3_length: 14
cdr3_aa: CASGEPTGYTEAFF

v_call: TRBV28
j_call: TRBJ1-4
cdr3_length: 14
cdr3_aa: CASRIGQGREKLFF

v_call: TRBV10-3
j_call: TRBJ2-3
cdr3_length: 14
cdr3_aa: CAISRGTAEDTQYF

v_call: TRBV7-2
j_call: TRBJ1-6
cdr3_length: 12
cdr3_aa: CASSLDLSPLHF

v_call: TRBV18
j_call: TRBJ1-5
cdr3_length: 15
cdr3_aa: CASSPEDRGWQPQHF

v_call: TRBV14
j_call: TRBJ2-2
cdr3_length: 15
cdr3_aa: CASSQDMSVTGELFF

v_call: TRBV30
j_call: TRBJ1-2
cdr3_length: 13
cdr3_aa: CAWSVKGAYGYTF

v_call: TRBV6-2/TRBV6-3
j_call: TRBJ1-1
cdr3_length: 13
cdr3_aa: CASSYYRGKEAFF

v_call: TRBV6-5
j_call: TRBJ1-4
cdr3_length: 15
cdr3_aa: CASRATGTSSEKLFF

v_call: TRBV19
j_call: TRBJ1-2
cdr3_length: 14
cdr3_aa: CASSIQTSNYGYTF

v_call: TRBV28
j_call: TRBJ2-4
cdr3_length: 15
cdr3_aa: CASSGGTGAKNIQYF

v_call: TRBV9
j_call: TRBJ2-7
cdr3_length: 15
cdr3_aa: CASSAMTGGIYEQYF

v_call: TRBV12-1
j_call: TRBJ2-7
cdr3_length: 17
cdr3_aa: CASSPAGSQRVYYEQYF

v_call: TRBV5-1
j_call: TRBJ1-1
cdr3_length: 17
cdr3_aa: CASSPGPEQGENTEAFF

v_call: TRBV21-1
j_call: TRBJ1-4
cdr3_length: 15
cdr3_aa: CASSTPGQLNEKLFF

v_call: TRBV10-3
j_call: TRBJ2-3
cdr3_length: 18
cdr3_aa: CAISDRSGELVITDTQYF

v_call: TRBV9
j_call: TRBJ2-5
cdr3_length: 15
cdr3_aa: CASSISSGSWETQYF

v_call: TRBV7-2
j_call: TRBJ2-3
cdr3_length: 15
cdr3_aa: CASSPGTGGWDTQYF

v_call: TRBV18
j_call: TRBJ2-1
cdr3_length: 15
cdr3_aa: CASSPPGLSYNEQFF

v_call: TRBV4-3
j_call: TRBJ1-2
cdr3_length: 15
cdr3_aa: CASSPGQRRFHGYTF

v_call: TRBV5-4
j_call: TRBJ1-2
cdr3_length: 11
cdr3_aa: CASGQNYGYTF

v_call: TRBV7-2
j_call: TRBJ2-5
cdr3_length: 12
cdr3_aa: CASSGALVTQYF

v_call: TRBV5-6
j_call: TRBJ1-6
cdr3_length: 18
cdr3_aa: CASSPRRRSIGRNSPLHF

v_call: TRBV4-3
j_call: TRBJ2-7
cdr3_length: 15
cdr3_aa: CASSPGSGIAYEQYF

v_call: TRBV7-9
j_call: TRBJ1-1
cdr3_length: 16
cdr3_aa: CASLEGTPALNTEAFF

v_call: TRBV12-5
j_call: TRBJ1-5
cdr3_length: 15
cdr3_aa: CASGQGLVINQPQHF

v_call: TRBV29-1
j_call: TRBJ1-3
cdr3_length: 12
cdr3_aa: CSVAEAGNTIYF